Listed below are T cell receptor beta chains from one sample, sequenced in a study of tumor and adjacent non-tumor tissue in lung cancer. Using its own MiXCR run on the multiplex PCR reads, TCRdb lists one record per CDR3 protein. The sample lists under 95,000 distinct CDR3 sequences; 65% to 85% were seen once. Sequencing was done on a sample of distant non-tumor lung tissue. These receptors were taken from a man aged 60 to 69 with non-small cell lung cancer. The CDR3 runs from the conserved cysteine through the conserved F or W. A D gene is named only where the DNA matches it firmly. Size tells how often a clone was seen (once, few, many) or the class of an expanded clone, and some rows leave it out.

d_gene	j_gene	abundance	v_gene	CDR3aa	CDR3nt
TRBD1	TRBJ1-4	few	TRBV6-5	CASSHLNPGGSNERLFF	TGTGCCAGCAGCCATCTTAATCCAGGGGGCTCTAATGAAAGACTGTTTTTT
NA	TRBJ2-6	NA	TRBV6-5	CASSLPGANSGAIVLIF	TGTGCCAGCAGCCTACCGGGAGCCAACTCTGGGGCCATCGTCCTGATTTTC
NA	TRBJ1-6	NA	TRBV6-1	CASRESQPPSPFHF	TGTGCCAGCAGAGAATCGCAGCCCCCTTCACCCTTCCACTTT
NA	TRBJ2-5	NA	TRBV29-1	CSVDYGVRETQYF	TGCAGCGTTGATTACGGAGTGAGGGAGACCCAGTACTTC
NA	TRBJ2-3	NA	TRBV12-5	CASGLRQGGKDTQYF	TGTGCTAGCGGTTTGCGGCAGGGGGGTAAAGATACGCAGTATTTT
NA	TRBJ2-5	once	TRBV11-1	CASSFTQDGETQYF	TGTGCCAGCAGCTTTACACAAGATGGAGAGACCCAGTACTTC
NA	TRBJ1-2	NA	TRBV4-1	CASSPDISSFGYTF	TGCGCCAGCAGCCCGGATATCAGCTCTTTCGGCTACACCTTC
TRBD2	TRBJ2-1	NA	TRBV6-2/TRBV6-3	CLSKAGEGVWRFF	TGTCTCAGCAAGGCCGGGGAGGGAGTGTGGCGGTTCTTC
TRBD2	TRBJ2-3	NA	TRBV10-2	CASCESSRTLAGGTDTKYF	TGCGCCAGCTGTGAGTCCTCCCGCACACTAGCGGGGGGCACAGATACGAAGTATTTT
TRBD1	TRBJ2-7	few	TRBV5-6	CTSSLVPGGGNEQYF	TGTACTAGCAGCTTGGTACCAGGGGGCGGGAACGAGCAGTACTTC
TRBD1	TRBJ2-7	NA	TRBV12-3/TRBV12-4	CASRGSAVGYEQYF	TGTGCTAGCAGGGGGTCGGCAGTGGGCTACGAGCAGTACTTC
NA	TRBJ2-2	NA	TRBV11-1	CASSLGGSCTGELFF	TGTGCCAGCAGCTTAGGTGGGAGTTGCACCGGGGAGCTGTTTTTT
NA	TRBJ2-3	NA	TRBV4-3	CATSRQVGAGLTDTQYF	TGCGCCACTAGCCGCCAGGTCGGGGCAGGACTCACAGATACGCAGTATTTT
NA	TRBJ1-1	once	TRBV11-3	CAGSLTPKLYGRNTEVFF	TGTGCCGGCAGCTTAACGCCGAAACTGTATGGTCGGAACACTGAAGTTTTCTTT
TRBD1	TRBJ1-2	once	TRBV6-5	CVSSYRGNYGYTF	TGTGTCAGCAGTTACAGGGGGAACTATGGCTACACCTTC
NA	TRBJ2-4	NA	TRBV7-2	CASSLSGQKNIAKNIQYF	TGTGCCAGCAGCTTATCCGGGCAGAAGAATATAGCCAAAAACATTCAGTACTTC
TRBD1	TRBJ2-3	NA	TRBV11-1	CASSSTQGTDTHYF	TGTGCCAGCAGCTCAACCCAGGGGACAGATACGCACTATTTT
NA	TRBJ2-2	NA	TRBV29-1	CSVEGSTGELFF	TGCAGCGTTGAAGGGAGTACCGGGGAGCTGTTTTTT
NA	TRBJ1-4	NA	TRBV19	CASSLLAGGRNEKLFF	TGTGCCAGTAGTCTCCTTGCCGGGGGGAGGAATGAAAAACTGTTTTTT
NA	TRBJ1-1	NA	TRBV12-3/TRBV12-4	CASSLGEDTEAFF	TGTGCCAGCAGTTTGGGGGAGGACACTGAAGCTTTCTTT
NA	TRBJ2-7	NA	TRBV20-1	CSARDLEGGGSSYEQYF	TGCAGTGCTAGAGATTTGGAGGGAGGGGGGAGCTCCTACGAGCAGTACTTC
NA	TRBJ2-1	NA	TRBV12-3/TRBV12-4	CASNSGNSGYNEQFF	TGTGCCAGCAACTCCGGGAATAGCGGTTACAATGAGCAGTTCTTC
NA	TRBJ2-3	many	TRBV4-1	CASSNPRGGRTDTQYF	TGCGCCAGCAGCAATCCCAGGGGGGGCCGCACAGATACGCAGTATTTT
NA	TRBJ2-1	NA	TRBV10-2	CASSPERGAYNEQFF	TGCGCCAGCAGTCCTGAAAGGGGTGCCTACAATGAGCAGTTCTTC
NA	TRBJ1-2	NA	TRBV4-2	CVSSHRQGGVYGYTF	TGTGTCAGCAGCCACAGACAAGGGGGAGTCTATGGCTACACCTTC